This TCR beta chain derives from a study of cytomegalovirus exposure and HLA in healthy donors. CDR3 length equals 14 residues. The germline V and J ends were trimmed by 0 bases and 5 bases, with 11 bases remaining between them. CDR1 and CDR2 (germline): SGDLS, YYNGEE. Both 60 Vbeta primers and 13 Jbeta primers went into the PCR. The assay was immunoSEQ multiplex PCR, and TCRdb's table has in-frame clones only and misses some. The sample lists some 65,000 clones, approximately 82% occurring once. The V and J genes are TRBV9 and TRBJ2-5; maybe TRBD2 (5 bases). The sequenced material came from PBMCs. The TCR originated in a girl aged 5-17 years in good health and CMV-seropositive. DNA for the CDR3: TGTGCCAGCAGCGTAGCTCAGCGCGGGGAGACCCAGTACTTC. Residues: CASSVAQRGETQYF.